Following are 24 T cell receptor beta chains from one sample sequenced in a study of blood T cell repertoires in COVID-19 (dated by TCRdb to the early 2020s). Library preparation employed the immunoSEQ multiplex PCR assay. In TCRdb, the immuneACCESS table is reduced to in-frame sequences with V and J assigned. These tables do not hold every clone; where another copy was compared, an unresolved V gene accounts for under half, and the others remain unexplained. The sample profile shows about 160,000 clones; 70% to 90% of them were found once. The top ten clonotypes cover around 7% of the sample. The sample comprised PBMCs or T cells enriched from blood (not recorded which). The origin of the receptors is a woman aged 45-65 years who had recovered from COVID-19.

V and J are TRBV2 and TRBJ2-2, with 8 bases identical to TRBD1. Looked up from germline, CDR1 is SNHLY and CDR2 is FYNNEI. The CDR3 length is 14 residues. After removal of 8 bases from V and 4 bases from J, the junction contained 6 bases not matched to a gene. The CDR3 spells CASLRTGPTGELFF. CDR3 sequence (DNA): TGTGCCAGCCTTAGGACAGGGCCCACCGGGGAGCTGTTTTTT.

The CDR3: CASSQAAGNEQFF. CDR3 in DNA: TGTGCCAGCAGTCAGGCAGCGGGTAATGAGCAGTTCTTC. The J gene is TRBJ2-1, the V gene TRBV28; D is perhaps TRBD2 (6 bases). The CDR3 covers 13 residues. From germline, CDR1 is MDHEN and CDR2 SYDVKM. V dropped 5 bases and J dropped 7 bases, with 12 bases sitting between them.

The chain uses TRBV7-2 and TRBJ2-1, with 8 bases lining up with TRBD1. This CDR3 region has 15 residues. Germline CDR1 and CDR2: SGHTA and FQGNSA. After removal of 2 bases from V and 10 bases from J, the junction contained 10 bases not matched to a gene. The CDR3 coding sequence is TGTGCCAGCAGCTTAAGCGTGACAGGGGCTCGCGAGCAGTTCTTC. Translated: CASSLSVTGAREQFF.

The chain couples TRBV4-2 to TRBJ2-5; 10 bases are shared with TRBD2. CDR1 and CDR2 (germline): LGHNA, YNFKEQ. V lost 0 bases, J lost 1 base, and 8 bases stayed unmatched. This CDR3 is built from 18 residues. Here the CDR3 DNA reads TGTGCCAGCAGCCAAGATTATGGTTTAGCGGGGGGCCAAGAGACCCAGTACTTC. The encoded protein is CASSQDYGLAGGQETQYF.

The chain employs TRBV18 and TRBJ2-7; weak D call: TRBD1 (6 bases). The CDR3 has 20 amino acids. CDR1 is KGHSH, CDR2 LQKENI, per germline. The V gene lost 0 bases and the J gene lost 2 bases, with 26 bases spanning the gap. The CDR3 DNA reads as TGTGCCAGCTCACCACCGAATTCAGGGGCTGACTACAAACGACCCTACGAGCAGTACTTC. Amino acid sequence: CASSPPNSGADYKRPYEQYF. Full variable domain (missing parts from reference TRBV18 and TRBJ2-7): NAGVMQNPRHLVRRRGQEARLRCSPMKGHSHVYWYRQLPEEGLKFMVYLQKENIIDESGMPKERFSAEFPKEGPSILRIQQVVRGDSAAYFCASSPPNSGADYKRPYEQYFGPGTRLTVT.

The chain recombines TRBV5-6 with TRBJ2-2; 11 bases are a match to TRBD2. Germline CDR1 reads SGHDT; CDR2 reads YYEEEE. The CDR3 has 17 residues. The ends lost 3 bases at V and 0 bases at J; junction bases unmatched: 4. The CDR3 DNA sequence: TGTGCCAGCAGCTCTATAGCGGGGGGGCCGAACACCGGGGAGCTGTTTTTT. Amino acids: CASSSIAGGPNTGELFF.

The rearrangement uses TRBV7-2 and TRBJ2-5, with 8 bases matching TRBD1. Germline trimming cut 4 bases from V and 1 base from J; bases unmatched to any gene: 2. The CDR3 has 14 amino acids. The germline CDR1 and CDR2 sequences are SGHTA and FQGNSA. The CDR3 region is CASSWTGPQETQYF. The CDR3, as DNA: TGTGCCAGCAGCTGGACAGGGCCCCAAGAGACCCAGTACTTC.

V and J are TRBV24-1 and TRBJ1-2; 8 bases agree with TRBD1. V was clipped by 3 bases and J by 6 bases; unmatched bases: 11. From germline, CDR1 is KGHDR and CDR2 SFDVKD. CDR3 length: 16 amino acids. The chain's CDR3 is CATSDGQGAHSDGYTF. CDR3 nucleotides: TGTGCCACCAGTGATGGGCAGGGGGCGCACAGCGATGGCTACACCTTC.

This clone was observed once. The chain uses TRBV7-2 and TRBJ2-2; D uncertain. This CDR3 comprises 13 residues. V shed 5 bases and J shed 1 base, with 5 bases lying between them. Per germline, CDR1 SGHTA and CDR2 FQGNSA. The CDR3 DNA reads TGTGCCAGCAGCCAGTGGAACACCGGGGAGCTGTTTTTT. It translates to CASSQWNTGELFF.

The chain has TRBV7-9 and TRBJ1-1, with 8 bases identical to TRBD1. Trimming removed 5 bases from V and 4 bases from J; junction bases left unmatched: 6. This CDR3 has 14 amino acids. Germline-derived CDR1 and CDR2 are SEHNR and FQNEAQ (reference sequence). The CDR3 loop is CASSTRTGLTEAFF. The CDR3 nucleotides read TGTGCCAGCAGCACCCGGACAGGGCTCACTGAAGCTTTCTTT.

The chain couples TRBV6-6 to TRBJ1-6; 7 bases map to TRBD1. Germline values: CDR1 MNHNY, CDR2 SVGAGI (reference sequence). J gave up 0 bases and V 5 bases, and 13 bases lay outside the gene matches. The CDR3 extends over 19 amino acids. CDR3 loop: CASSRYTMTGSSYNSPLHF. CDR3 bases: TGTGCCAGCAGTCGTTACACGATGACAGGGAGCTCCTATAATTCACCCCTCCACTTT.

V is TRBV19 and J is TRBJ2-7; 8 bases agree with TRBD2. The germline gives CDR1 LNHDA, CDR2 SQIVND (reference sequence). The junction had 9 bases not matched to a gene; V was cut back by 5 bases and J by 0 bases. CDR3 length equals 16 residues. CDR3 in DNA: TGTGCCAGTAGTCCTCTAGCGGGCCGGAGCTCCTACGAGCAGTACTTC. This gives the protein CASSPLAGRSSYEQYF. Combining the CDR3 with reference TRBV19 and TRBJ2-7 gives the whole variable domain DGGITQSPKYLFRKEGQNVTLSCEQNLNHDAMYWYRQDPGQGLRLIYYSQIVNDFQKGDIAEGYSVSREKKESFPLTVTSAQKNPTAFYLCASSPLAGRSSYEQYFGPGTRLTVT.

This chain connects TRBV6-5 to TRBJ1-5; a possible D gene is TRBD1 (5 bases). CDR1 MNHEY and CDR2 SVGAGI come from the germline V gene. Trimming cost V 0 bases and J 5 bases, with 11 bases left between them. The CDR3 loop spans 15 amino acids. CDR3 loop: CASSYSGRGHQPQHF. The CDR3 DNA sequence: TGTGCCAGCAGTTACTCGGGGAGGGGTCATCAGCCCCAGCATTTT.

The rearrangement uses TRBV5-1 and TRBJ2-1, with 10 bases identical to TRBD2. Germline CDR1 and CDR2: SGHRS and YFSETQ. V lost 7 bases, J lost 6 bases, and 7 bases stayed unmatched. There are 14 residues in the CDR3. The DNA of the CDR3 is TGCGCCAGCGGTCCAGCGGGGGGGCGCAATGAGCAGTTCTTC. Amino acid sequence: CASGPAGGRNEQFF.

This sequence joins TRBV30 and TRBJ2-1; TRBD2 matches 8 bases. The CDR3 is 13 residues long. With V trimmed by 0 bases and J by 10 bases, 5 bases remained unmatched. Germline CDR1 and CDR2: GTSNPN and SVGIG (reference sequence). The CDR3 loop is CAWSVAGGREQFF. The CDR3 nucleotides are TGTGCCTGGAGTGTGGCGGGGGGCCGGGAGCAGTTCTTC. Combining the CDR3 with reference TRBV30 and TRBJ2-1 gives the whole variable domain SQTIHQWPATLVQPVGSPLSLECTVEGTSNPNLYWYRQAAGRGLQLLFYSVGIGQISSEVPQNLSASRPQDRQFILSSKKLLLSDSGFYLCAWSVAGGREQFFGPGTRLTVL.

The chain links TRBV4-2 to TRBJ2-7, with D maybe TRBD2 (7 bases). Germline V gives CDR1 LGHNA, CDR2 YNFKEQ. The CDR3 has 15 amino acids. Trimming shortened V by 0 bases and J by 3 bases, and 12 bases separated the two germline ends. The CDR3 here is CASSQDRGGGYEQYF. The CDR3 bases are TGTGCCAGCAGCCAAGATAGGGGGGGAGGCTACGAGCAGTACTTC.

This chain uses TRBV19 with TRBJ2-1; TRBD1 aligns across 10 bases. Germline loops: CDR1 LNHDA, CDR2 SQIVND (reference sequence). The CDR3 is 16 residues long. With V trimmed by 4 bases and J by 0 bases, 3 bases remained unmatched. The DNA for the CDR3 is TGTGCCAGTAGTACACGGACAGGGGGCTCCTACAATGAGCAGTTCTTC. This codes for CASSTRTGGSYNEQFF.

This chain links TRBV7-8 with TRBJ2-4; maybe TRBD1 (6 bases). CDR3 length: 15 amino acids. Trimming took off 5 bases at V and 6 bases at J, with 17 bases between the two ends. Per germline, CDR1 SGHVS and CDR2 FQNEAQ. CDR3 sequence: CASSRDSGTLNIQYF. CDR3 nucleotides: TGTGCCAGCAGCCGAGACTCCGGGACACTAAACATTCAGTACTTC.

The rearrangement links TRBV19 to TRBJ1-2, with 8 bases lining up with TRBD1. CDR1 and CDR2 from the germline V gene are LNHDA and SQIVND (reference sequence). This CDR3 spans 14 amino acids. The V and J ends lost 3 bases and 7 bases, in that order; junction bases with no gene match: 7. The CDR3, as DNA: TGTGCCAGTAGTATTATCCCAGGGGGCGTTGGCTACACCTTC. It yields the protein CASSIIPGGVGYTF.

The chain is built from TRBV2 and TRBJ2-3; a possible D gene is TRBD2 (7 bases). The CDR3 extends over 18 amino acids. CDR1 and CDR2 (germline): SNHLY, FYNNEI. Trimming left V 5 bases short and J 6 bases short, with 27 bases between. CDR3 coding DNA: TGTGCCAGCAGTCCCAACCATTTAGGGGGGGGCAAGGCTGATACGCAGTATTTT. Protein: CASSPNHLGGGKADTQYF.

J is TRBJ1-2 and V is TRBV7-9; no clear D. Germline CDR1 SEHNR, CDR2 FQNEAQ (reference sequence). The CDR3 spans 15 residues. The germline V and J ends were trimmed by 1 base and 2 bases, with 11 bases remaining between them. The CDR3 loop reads CASSLGSVANYGYTF. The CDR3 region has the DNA TGTGCCAGCAGCTTAGGGTCTGTAGCGAACTATGGCTACACCTTC.

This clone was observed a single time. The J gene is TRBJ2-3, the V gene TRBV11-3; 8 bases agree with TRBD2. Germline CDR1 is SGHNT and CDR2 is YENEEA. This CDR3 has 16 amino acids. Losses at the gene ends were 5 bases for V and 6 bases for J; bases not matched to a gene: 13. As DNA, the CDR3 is TGTGCCAGCAGCCGAATCCGGCCGGGGGGGACGGATACGCAGTATTTT. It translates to CASSRIRPGGTDTQYF.

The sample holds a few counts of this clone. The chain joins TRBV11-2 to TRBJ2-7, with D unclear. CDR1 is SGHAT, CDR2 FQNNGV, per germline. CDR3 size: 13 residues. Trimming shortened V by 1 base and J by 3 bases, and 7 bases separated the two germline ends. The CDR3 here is CASSLGAYYEQYF. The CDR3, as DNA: TGTGCCAGCAGCTTAGGGGCTTACTACGAGCAGTACTTC.

In DNA form, the CDR3 reads TGTGCCAGCAGCTTCGACAGGGGGGAGACCCAGTACTTC. As protein: CASSFDRGETQYF. The genes are TRBV7-2 and TRBJ2-5, with TRBD1 identical over 9 bases. This CDR3 is 13 amino acids long. CDR1 SGHTA and CDR2 FQGNSA come from the germline V gene. V lost 3 bases, J lost 5 bases, and 1 base stayed unmatched.